The source of this TCR beta chain is a study of blood T cell repertoires in COVID-19. Study information: The United States, Italy and Spain supplied acute and convalescent COVID-19 samples.

Trimming took off 6 bases at V and 7 bases at J, with 16 bases between the two ends. Germline V gives CDR1 SGHTA, CDR2 FQGNSA. This CDR3 contains 14 residues. In the original processing: Reference gene primer amplification yielded estimated nucleated cell counts. Clones were sequenced by immunoSEQ multiplex PCR, and TCRdb holds only the in-frame ones, with some missing. The V and J calls and clone size are taken from that table; D and trimming were inferred from the DNA. The sample consists of some 150,000 clones, around 85% of them appearing once. Participants reported their clinical history, and cohort assignment relied on those reports.

This TCR derives from a man aged 50 to 59 who had recovered from COVID-19. This chain joins TRBV7-2 and TRBJ2-1, with D maybe TRBD2 (6 bases). The sequenced sample consisted of PBMCs or T cells enriched from blood (not recorded which). The CDR3 DNA reads as TGTGCCAGCAGTGGGCGGGACCCTTGGAATGAGCAGTTCTTC. Translation gives CASSGRDPWNEQFF.